A single sample gave rise to the 7 T cell receptor beta chains below, sequenced in a study of T cell responses to AZD1222 COVID-19 vaccine. TCRdb's copy holds only in-frame clones and misses some; the assay was immunoSEQ multiplex PCR. Of some 80,000 clones detected, about 91% appear once; the ten largest clones hold more than 8.5%. The starting material was peripheral blood, obtained 28 days after the second dose of the MenACWY control vaccine. Source of these receptors: an adult who received the MenACWY meningococcal vaccine as a control.

The V gene is TRBV3-1 (or the pseudogene TRBV3-2), the J gene TRBJ1-5, with 8 bases identical to TRBD1. The CDR3 length is 15 residues. Losses at the gene ends were 4 bases for V and 5 bases for J; bases not matched to a gene: 7. Germline assignment: CDR1 LGHDT and CDR2 YNNKEL (reference sequence). The CDR3 bases are TGTGCCAGCAGCCTGGGCAGGGGGCGAGATCAGCCCCAGCATTTT. Translated, it gives CASSLGRGRDQPQHF.

The chain recombines TRBV2 with TRBJ2-1; TRBD2 aligns across 9 bases. The junction had 6 bases not matched to a gene; V was cut back by 5 bases and J by 4 bases. The CDR3 has 15 residues. Germline CDR1 is SNHLY and CDR2 is FYNNEI. Here the CDR3 DNA reads TGTGCCAGCAGTAAACGCGGGGGGGTATACAATGAGCAGTTCTTC. Residues: CASSKRGGVYNEQFF. The variable domain in full, with the rest retrieved from reference TRBV2 and TRBJ2-1, is EPEVTQTPSHQVTQMGQEVILRCVPISNHLYFYWYRQILGQKVEFLVSFYNNEISEKSEIFDDQFSVERPDGSNFTLKIRSTKLEDSAMYFCASSKRGGVYNEQFFGPGTRLTVL.

This chain joins TRBV9 and TRBJ2-5; 9 bases agree with TRBD2. V gave up 6 bases and J gave up 6 bases; unmatched junction bases: 12. This CDR3 has 15 amino acids. The V gene's germline CDR1 is SGDLS and CDR2 YYNGEE. CDR3 sequence: CASNNIYSGGKTQYF. CDR3 bases: TGTGCCAGCAACAACATATATAGCGGGGGAAAGACCCAGTACTTC.

This chain connects TRBV28 to TRBJ2-7; possibly TRBD1 or TRBD2 for D (6 bases each). This CDR3 has 14 amino acids. Germline assignment: CDR1 MDHEN and CDR2 SYDVKM. Deletions cut 7 bases from V and 1 base from J, with 14 bases between. CDR3 coding DNA: TGTGCCAGCATTAAAGGGGGGTGGTCCTACGAGCAGTACTTC. This sequence encodes CASIKGGWSYEQYF. The full variable domain, with the rest looked up from reference TRBV28 and TRBJ2-7, is DVKVTQSSRYLVKRTGEKVFLECVQDMDHENMFWYRQDPGLGLRLIYFSYDVKMKEKGDIPEGYSVSREKKERFSLILESASTNQTSMYLCASIKGGWSYEQYFGPGTRLTVT.

This clone was seen a few times. The chain employs TRBV5-6 and TRBJ1-4; the D gene is possibly TRBD1 (5 bases). Germline V CDR1 and CDR2: SGHDT, YYEEEE. The length of the CDR3 is 16 residues. The V end was cut by 4 bases, the J end by 0 bases, with 13 bases between. The CDR3 DNA follows: TGTGCCAGCAGCCCGGATGGGGGATCAACTAATGAAAAACTGTTTTTT. The encoded protein is CASSPDGGSTNEKLFF.

V usage is TRBV7-2 and J usage is TRBJ2-3, with TRBD1 as a possible D gene (6 bases). The CDR3 loop spans 13 amino acids. The V gene lost 0 bases and the J gene lost 9 bases, with 10 bases spanning the gap. Germline CDR1 SGHTA, CDR2 FQGNSA. CDR3 coding DNA: TGTGCCAGCAGCTTAGCAGTAACAGGGACGCAGTATTTT. Translating it yields CASSLAVTGTQYF. Combining the CDR3 with reference TRBV7-2 and TRBJ2-3 gives the whole variable domain GAGVSQSPSNKVTEKGKDVELRCDPISGHTALYWYRQSLGQGLEFLIYFQGNSAPDKSGLPSDRFSAERTGGSVSTLTIQRTQQEDSAVYLCASSLAVTGTQYFGPGTRLTVL.

The rearrangement links TRBV10-2 to TRBJ1-2; D not resolved. Germline V gene lookup returns CDR1 WSHSY and CDR2 SAAADI. CDR3 length: 14 residues. Deletions cut 7 bases from V and 0 bases from J, with 12 bases between. In DNA form, the CDR3 reads TGCGCCAGCAAACGGCCCTCAACTAACTATGGCTACACCTTC. It specifies CASKRPSTNYGYTF.